The rows below give T cell receptor beta chains drawn from one sample of a study of blood T cell repertoires in COVID-19. Method: immunoSEQ multiplex PCR; TCRdb's copy keeps in-frame clones and lacks some. This sample has roughly 300,000 clones, with about nine tenths found just once. The sequencing input was peripheral blood. Source of these receptors: a woman between 35 and 50 years old who had recovered from COVID-19. The CDR3 runs from the conserved cysteine through the conserved F or W. D genes are given only for firm matches. Clone sizes are given selectively: once, few, many, or a class where the clone is expanded.

J	V	size	D	DNA	CDR3
TRBJ1-4	TRBV2	-	TRBD1	TGTGCCAGCAGTAGACAGGGGACGGCTGAAAAACTGTTTTTT	CASSRQGTAEKLFF
TRBJ2-7	TRBV9	-	-	TGTGCCAGCAGCGTAGGACAGGTAGGCGAGCAGTACTTC	CASSVGQVGEQYF
TRBJ1-2	TRBV18	-	-	TGTGCCAGCTCAGAAGCAACAGGAGCTAACTATGGCTACACCTTC	CASSEATGANYGYTF
TRBJ2-2	TRBV7-9	-	TRBD2	TGTGCCAGCAGTTTCCCGGCGGGGGGACCGAACACCGGGGAGCTGTTTTTT	CASSFPAGGPNTGELFF
TRBJ2-3	TRBV18	-	TRBD2	TGTGCCAGCCGACCACTCTCCCTAGCGGGGGGCACAGATACGCAGTATTTT	CASRPLSLAGGTDTQYF
TRBJ2-3	TRBV9	-	TRBD2	TGTGCCAGCAGCCCCAACCACGGGGGGGGGACAGATACGCAGTATTTT	CASSPNHGGGTDTQYF
TRBJ1-1	TRBV30	-	-	TGTGCCTGGAAATCCCGGGTCTCGTCCACTGAAGCTTTCTTT	CAWKSRVSSTEAFF
TRBJ1-1	TRBV5-4	few	TRBD1	TGTGCCAGCAGGCAGGGACAGGAGAACACTGAAGCTTTCTTT	CASRQGQENTEAFF
TRBJ1-1	TRBV9	once	-	TGTGCCAGCGGTGCTGGGGGCTCGAACACTGAAGCTTTCTTT	CASGAGGSNTEAFF
TRBJ1-6	TRBV25-1	-	-	TGTGCCAGCAGTAGGAACAGGGAGAATTCACCCCTCCACTTT	CASSRNRENSPLHF
TRBJ2-3	TRBV6-6	-	TRBD2	TGTGCCACCTCTAGCGGGACGTACACAGATACGCAGTATTTT	CATSSGTYTDTQYF
TRBJ2-1	TRBV3-1/TRBV3-2	-	-	TGTGCCAGCAGCCAAGATGGGGAGCGTGAGCAGTTCTTC	CASSQDGEREQFF
TRBJ2-5	TRBV5-1	-	TRBD2	TGCGCCAGCAGCTTAATACTAGCGGGGGGGCAAGAGACCCAGTACTTC	CASSLILAGGQETQYF
TRBJ2-5	TRBV15	-	TRBD1	TGTGCCACCAGCAGAGATTACGGGGACAGCCGGACCCAGTACTTC	CATSRDYGDSRTQYF
TRBJ1-2	TRBV6-6	-	-	TGTGCCAGCACCAAGGTGGGCACCTATGGCTACACCTTC	CASTKVGTYGYTF
TRBJ2-1	TRBV19	-	-	TGTGCCAGTGCCGCCGCGGGGGCGTACAATGAGCAGTTCTTC	CASAAAGAYNEQFF
TRBJ1-1	TRBV5-5	-	TRBD1	TGTGCCAGCAGCCCAATAACAGGGGTCACTGAAGCTTTCTTT	CASSPITGVTEAFF
TRBJ2-7	TRBV13	-	-	TGTGCCAGCAGCTTAGGGCGGGCCTACGAGCAGTACTTC	CASSLGRAYEQYF
TRBJ1-2	TRBV3-1/TRBV3-2	once	-	TGTGCCAGCAGCCAAGAAAAGGGAAGTGGGACTGAGCTCCTGTCGGGCTACACCTTC	CASSQEKGSGTELLSGYTF
TRBJ2-7	TRBV13	-	-	TGTGCCAGCAGCTCCCGGGGTAGCAGGTACGAGCAGTACTTC	CASSSRGSRYEQYF
TRBJ2-7	TRBV25-1	-	-	TGTGCCAGTCGGTGGGGCCCCAACGAGCAGTACTTC	CASRWGPNEQYF